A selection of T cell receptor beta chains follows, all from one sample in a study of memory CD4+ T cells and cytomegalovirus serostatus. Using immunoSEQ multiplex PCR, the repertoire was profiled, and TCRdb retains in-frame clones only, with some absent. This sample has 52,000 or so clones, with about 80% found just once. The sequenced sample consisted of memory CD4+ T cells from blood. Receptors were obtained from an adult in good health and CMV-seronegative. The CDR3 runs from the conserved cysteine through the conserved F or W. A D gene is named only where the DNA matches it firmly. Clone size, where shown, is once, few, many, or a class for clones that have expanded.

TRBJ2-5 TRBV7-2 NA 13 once CASSFRDLETQYF TGTGCCAGCAGCTTCCGGGACCTGGAGACCCAGTACTTC
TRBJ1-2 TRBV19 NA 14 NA CASSIGVQTHGYTF TGTGCCAGTAGTATAGGTGTACAGACGCATGGCTACACCTTC
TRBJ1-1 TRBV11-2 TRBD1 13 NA CASSWQAGGKAFF TGTGCCAGCAGCTGGCAGGCAGGGGGCAAAGCTTTCTTT
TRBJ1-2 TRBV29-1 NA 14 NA CSVEMDSFFYGYTF TGCAGCGTTGAAATGGACAGTTTTTTCTATGGCTACACCTTC
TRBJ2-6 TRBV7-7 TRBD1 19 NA CASSAGAGTGAAGANVLTF TGTGCTAGCAGCGCAGGAGCCGGGACAGGAGCAGCTGGGGCCAACGTCCTGACTTTC
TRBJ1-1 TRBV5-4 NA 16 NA CASSLALGGMNTEAFF TGTGCCAGCAGCTTGGCCTTGGGGGGCATGAACACTGAAGCTTTCTTT
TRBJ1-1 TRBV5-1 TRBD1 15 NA CASSLATGVNTEAFF TGCGCCAGCAGCTTGGCCACAGGGGTGAACACTGAAGCTTTCTTT
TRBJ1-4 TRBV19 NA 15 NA CASSTTGSGSKKLFF TGTGCCAGTAGTACCACAGGGAGTGGCAGCAAAAAACTGTTTTTT
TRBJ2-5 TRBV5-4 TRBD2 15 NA CASSLDSGSGKTQYF TGTGCCAGCAGCTTGGACAGCGGGAGCGGAAAGACCCAGTACTTC
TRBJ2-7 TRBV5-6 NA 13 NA CASSLRGPAGINF TGTGCCAGCAGCTTGAGAGGTCCGGCAGGGATCAACTTC
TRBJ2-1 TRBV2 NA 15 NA CASRQQEYSYNEQFF TGTGCCAGCAGGCAACAGGAATACTCCTACAATGAGCAGTTCTTC
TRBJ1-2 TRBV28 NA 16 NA CASSSMGSRTGYGYTF TGTGCCAGCAGTTCAATGGGGTCCAGAACTGGTTATGGCTACACCTTC
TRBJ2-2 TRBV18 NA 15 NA CASSPPYLGTGELFF TGTGCCAGCTCACCACCATATTTGGGGACCGGGGAGCTGTTTTTT